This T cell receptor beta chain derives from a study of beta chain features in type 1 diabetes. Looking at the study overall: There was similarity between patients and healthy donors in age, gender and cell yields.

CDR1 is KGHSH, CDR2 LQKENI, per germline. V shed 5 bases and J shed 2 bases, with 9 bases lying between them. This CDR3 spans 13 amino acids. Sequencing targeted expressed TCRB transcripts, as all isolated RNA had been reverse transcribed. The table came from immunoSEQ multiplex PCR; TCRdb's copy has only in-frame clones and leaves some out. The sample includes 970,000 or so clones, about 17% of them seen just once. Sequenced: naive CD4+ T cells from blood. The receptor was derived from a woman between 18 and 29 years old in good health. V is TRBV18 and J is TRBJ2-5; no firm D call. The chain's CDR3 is CASSTNAQETQYF. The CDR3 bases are TGTGCCAGCTCAACAAACGCACAAGAGACCCAGTACTTC.